The rows below give T cell receptor beta chains drawn from one sample of a study of T cells in Graves' hyperthyroidism and ophthalmopathy. One entry per CDR3 protein, called by TCRdb with MiXCR from the multiplex PCR reads. This sample has 250,000 to 300,000 distinct CDR3 sequences, with approximately 14% found just once. Input material: blood. The receptors shown here come from a woman aged 40 to 50 with Graves' hyperthyroidism that later progressed to Graves' ophthalmopathy. Each CDR3 is given with its conserved first and last residue. The order of the fields is J gene, V gene, clone size, CDR3 protein. Not every row has a clone size; where given, it reads once, few, many or a size class.

J gene: TRBJ1-5; V gene: TRBV5-6; clone size: many; CDR3 protein: CASSQGQVYSNQPQHF
J gene: TRBJ2-1; V gene: TRBV9; clone size: many; CDR3 protein: CASSDTQGKVRNEQFF
J gene: TRBJ2-6; V gene: TRBV20-1; clone size: few; CDR3 protein: CSARPLAGVSVANVLTF
J gene: TRBJ2-1; V gene: TRBV12-3/TRBV12-4; clone size: many; CDR3 protein: CASSPPGLADYNEQFF
J gene: TRBJ2-2; V gene: TRBV12-3/TRBV12-4; clone size: many; CDR3 protein: CASNIRQGGTGELFF
J gene: TRBJ2-5; V gene: TRBV4-1; clone size: NA; CDR3 protein: CASSQDRTGWAQYF
J gene: TRBJ2-4; V gene: TRBV6-1; clone size: many; CDR3 protein: CASSERSRKNIQYF
J gene: TRBJ2-7; V gene: TRBV20-1; clone size: many; CDR3 protein: CSAVPGQTYEQYF
J gene: TRBJ2-7; V gene: TRBV28; clone size: many; CDR3 protein: CASTYGTSGAPGEQYF
J gene: TRBJ1-1; V gene: TRBV10-3; clone size: many; CDR3 protein: CAISEQKNTEAFF
J gene: TRBJ1-1; V gene: TRBV30; clone size: many; CDR3 protein: CAHKGGLAEAFF
J gene: TRBJ2-7; V gene: TRBV5-1; clone size: NA; CDR3 protein: CASSSTGQGSYEQYF
J gene: TRBJ2-2; V gene: TRBV27; clone size: many; CDR3 protein: CASRRDTANTGELFF
J gene: TRBJ2-2; V gene: TRBV6-6; clone size: many; CDR3 protein: CASSYSSPSNTGELFF
J gene: TRBJ1-2; V gene: TRBV12-3/TRBV12-4; clone size: NA; CDR3 protein: CASSQDRDRAGYTF
J gene: TRBJ2-5; V gene: TRBV19; clone size: few; CDR3 protein: CASSGTHQETQYF
J gene: TRBJ1-4; V gene: TRBV10-2; clone size: NA; CDR3 protein: CASSAWGDGKLFF
J gene: TRBJ2-1; V gene: TRBV29-1; clone size: many; CDR3 protein: CSGRLDRNNEQFF
J gene: TRBJ2-7; V gene: TRBV27; clone size: many; CDR3 protein: CASTPKSVWGGVYEQYF
J gene: TRBJ1-1; V gene: TRBV5-1; clone size: many; CDR3 protein: CASSLWAENTEAFF
J gene: TRBJ2-1; V gene: TRBV27; clone size: few; CDR3 protein: CASSSALRDSSDNEQFF
J gene: TRBJ1-1; V gene: TRBV2; clone size: many; CDR3 protein: CASSEAKGRMNTEAFF
J gene: TRBJ2-7; V gene: TRBV4-2; clone size: NA; CDR3 protein: CASSHRDSLYEQYF
J gene: TRBJ1-6; V gene: TRBV11-3; clone size: many; CDR3 protein: CASNVDGTADSPLHF
J gene: TRBJ1-2; V gene: TRBV11-2; clone size: NA; CDR3 protein: CASSLDLGIQGDGYTF
J gene: TRBJ1-5; V gene: TRBV12-3/TRBV12-4; clone size: NA; CDR3 protein: CASSSSGTGVRQPQHF
J gene: TRBJ2-5; V gene: TRBV4-2; clone size: NA; CDR3 protein: CASSQKTMGQKMRETQYF
J gene: TRBJ1-5; V gene: TRBV28; clone size: NA; CDR3 protein: CASRPSRGDNQPQHF
J gene: TRBJ1-2; V gene: TRBV2; clone size: many; CDR3 protein: CASSESYTGALTGYTF
J gene: TRBJ2-3; V gene: TRBV5-1; clone size: NA; CDR3 protein: CASSWGTVGADTQYF
J gene: TRBJ2-1; V gene: TRBV28; clone size: many; CDR3 protein: CASSLFSGGRGYNEQFF
J gene: TRBJ2-1; V gene: TRBV12-5; clone size: many; CDR3 protein: CASANGLISSYNEQFF
J gene: TRBJ2-1; V gene: TRBV7-9; clone size: many; CDR3 protein: CASSGSAYNEQFF
J gene: TRBJ2-2; V gene: TRBV11-2; clone size: many; CDR3 protein: CASSLDAQTVGTGELFF
J gene: TRBJ2-7; V gene: TRBV10-3; clone size: NA; CDR3 protein: CAISSTGGHEQYF